Only a few counts were recorded for the clone carrying this T cell receptor beta chain. Antigen specificity is unknown. This same CDR3 is encoded by further DNA sequences in the sample. Profiled with immunoSEQ multiplex PCR; TCRdb holds only in-frame clones, not every one. The sample has 550,000 to 700,000 clones; around 73% are singletons. The sample is drawn from a study of shared clonotypes between healthy human individuals. Whole-study findings and limits: Despite large depth, rarefaction showed incomplete sorted-subset sequencing. On the whole, naive subsets had larger estimated richness than memory subsets had. Few donors restricted represented genetic and exposure-history diversity.

V lost 0 bases and J lost 4, with 7 bases in between. The CDR3 contains 14 residues. CDR1 SGHRS and CDR2 YFSETQ come from the germline V gene. The TCR originated in a woman aged 25 to 39 in good health. The V gene is TRBV5-1, the J gene TRBJ1-4; no definite D call. The sample comprised memory CD4+ T cells sorted from blood. This sample's subset: CD45RA-negative fraction. CDR3 residues: CASSLVGYNEKLFF. The CDR3 DNA follows: TGCGCCAGCAGCTTGGTCGGATATAATGAAAAACTGTTTTTT. Full variable domain (rest looked up from reference TRBV5-1 and TRBJ1-4): KAGVTQTPRYLIKTRGQQVTLSCSPISGHRSVSWYQQTPGQGLQFLFEYFSETQRNKGNFPGRFSGRQFSNSRSEMNVSTLELGDSALYLCASSLVGYNEKLFFGSGTQLSVL.